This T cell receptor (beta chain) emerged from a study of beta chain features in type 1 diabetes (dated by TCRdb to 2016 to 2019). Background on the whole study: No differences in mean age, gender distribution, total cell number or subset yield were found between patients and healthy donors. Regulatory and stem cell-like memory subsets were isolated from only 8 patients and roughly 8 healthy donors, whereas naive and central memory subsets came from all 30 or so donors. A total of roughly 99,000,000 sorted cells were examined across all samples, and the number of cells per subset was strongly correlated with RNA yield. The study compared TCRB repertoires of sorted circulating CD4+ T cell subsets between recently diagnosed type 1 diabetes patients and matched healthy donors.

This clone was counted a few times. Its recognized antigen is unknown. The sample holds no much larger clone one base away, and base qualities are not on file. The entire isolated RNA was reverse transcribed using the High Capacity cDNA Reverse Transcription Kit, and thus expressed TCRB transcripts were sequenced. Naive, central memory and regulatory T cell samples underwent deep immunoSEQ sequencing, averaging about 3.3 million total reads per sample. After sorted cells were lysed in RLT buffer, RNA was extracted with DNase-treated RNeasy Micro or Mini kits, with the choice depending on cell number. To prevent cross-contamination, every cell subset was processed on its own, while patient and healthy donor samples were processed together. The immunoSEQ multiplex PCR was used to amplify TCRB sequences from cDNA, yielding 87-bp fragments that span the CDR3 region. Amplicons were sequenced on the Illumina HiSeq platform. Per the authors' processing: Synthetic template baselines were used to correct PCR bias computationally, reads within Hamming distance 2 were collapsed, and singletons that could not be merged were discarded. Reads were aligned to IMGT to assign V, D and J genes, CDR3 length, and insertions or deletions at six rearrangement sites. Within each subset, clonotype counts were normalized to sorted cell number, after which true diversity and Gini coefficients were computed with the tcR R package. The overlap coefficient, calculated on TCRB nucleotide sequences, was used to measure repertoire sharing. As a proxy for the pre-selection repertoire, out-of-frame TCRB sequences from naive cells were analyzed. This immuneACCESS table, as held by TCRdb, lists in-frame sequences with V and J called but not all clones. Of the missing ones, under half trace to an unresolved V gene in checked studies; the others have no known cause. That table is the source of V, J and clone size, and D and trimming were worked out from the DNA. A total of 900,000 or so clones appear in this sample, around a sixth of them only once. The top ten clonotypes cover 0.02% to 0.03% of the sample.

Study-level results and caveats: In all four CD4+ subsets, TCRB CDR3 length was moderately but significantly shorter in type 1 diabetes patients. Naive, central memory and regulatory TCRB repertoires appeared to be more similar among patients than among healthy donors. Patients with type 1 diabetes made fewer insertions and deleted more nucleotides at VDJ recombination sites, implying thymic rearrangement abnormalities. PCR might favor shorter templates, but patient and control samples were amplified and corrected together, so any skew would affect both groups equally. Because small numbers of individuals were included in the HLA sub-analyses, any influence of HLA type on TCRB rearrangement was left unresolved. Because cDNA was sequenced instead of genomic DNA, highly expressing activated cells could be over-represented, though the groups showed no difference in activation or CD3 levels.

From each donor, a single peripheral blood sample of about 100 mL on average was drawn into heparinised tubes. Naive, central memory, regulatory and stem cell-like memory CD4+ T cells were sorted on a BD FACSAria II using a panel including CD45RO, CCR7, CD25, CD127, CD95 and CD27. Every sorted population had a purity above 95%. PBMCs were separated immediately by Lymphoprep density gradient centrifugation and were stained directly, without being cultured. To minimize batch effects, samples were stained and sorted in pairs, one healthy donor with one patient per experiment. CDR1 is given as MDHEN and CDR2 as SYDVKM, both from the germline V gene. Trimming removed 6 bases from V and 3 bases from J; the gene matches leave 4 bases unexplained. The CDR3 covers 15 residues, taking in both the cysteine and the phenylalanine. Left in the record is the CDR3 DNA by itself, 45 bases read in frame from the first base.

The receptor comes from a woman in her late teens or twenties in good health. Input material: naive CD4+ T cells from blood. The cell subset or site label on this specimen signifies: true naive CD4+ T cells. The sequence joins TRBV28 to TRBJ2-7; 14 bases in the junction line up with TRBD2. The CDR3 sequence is CASRRTSGRNYEQYF. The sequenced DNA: TGTGCCAGCAGACGGACTAGCGGGAGGAACTACGAGCAGTACTTC.